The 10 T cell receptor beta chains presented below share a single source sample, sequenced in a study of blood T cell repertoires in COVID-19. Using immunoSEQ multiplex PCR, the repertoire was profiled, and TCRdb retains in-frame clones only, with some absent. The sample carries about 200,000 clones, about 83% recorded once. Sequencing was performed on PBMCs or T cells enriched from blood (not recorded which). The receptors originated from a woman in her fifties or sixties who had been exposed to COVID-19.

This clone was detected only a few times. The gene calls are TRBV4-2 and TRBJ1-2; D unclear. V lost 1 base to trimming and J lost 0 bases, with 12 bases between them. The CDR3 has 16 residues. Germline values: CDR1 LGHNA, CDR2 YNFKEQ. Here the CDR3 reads CASSQVKGEPNYGYTF. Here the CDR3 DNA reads TGTGCCAGCAGCCAAGTGAAGGGAGAACCTAACTATGGCTACACCTTC.

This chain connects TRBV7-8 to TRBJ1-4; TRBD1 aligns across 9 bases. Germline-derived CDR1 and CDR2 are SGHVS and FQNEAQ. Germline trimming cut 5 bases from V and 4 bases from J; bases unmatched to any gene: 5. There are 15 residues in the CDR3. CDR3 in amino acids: CASSLRDRVNEKLFF. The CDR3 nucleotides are TGTGCCAGCAGCCTCCGGGACAGGGTTAATGAAAAACTGTTTTTT.

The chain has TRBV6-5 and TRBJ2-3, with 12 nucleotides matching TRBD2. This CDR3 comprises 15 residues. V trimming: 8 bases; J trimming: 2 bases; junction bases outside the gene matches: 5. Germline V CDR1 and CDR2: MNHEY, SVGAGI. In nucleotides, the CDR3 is TGTGCCAGCCGGACTAGCGGGGCAAACACAGATACGCAGTATTTT. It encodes CASRTSGANTDTQYF.

The CDR3 nucleotides read TGTGCCAGCAGCTTCGGAGCTTCGAAACACTACGAGCAGTACTTC. Amino acids: CASSFGASKHYEQYF. The gene calls are TRBV7-9 and TRBJ2-7; D unresolved. The CDR3 totals 15 residues. The germline gives CDR1 SEHNR, CDR2 FQNEAQ (reference sequence). V was shortened by 3 bases and J by 3 bases, with 15 bases between the two germline ends.

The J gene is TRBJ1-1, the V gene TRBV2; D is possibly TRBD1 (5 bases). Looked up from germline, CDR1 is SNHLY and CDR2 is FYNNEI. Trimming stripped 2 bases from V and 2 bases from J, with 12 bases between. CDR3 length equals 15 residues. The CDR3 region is CASSERRGPNTEAFF. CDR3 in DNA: TGTGCCAGCAGTGAACGAAGGGGCCCCAACACTGAAGCTTTCTTT.

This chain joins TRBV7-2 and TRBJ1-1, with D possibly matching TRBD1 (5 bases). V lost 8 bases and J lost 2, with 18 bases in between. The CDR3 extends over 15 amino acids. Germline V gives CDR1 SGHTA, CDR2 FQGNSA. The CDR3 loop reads CASSFGGIENTEAFF. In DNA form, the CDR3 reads TGTGCCAGCTCCTTTGGGGGGATTGAAAACACTGAAGCTTTCTTT.

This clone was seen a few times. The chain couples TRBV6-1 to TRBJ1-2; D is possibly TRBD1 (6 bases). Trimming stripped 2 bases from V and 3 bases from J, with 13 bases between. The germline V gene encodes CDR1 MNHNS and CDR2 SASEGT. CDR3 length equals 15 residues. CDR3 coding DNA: TGTGCCAGCAGTGAAACAGGGAACGGGGACTATGGCTACACCTTC. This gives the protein CASSETGNGDYGYTF.

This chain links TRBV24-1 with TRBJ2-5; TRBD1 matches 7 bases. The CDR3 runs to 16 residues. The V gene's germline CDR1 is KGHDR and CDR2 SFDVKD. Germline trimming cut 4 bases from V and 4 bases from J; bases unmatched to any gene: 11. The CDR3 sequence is CATSDPRRSGGETQYF. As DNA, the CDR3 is TGTGCCACCAGTGACCCCCGACGATCAGGGGGAGAGACCCAGTACTTC.

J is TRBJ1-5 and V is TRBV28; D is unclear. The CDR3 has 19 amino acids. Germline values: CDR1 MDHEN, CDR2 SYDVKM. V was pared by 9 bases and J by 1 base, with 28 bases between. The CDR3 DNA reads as TGTGCCAGTTGGCCTACATCGTACGCCGGGGTCCTCAGCAATCAGCCCCAGCATTTT. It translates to CASWPTSYAGVLSNQPQHF.

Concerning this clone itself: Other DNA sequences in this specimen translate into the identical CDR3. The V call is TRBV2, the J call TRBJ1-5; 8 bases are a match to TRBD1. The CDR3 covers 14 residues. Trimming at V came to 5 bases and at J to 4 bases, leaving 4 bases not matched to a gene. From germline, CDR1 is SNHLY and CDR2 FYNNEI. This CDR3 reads CASSLDRVNQPQHF. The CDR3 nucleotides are TGTGCCAGCAGTCTGGACAGGGTTAATCAGCCCCAGCATTTT. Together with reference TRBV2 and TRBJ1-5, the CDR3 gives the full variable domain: EPEVTQTPSHQVTQMGQEVILRCVPISNHLYFYWYRQILGQKVEFLVSFYNNEISEKSEIFDDQFSVERPDGSNFTLKIRSTKLEDSAMYFCASSLDRVNQPQHFGDGTRLSIL.